The 28 T cell receptor beta chains presented below share a single source sample, sequenced in a study of brain T cells in children with intractable seizures. Method: immunoSEQ multiplex PCR; TCRdb's copy keeps in-frame clones and lacks some. Of tens of thousands of clones detected, just over 90% appear once; the ten largest clones hold over 1.5%. The sample here was peripheral blood, taken at surgery. All receptors come from a boy less than two years old with tuberous sclerosis and intractable seizures.

The genes are TRBV5-1 and TRBJ1-3, with TRBD1 matching 8 bases. Trimming cost V 4 bases and J 0 bases; bases outside gene matches: 3. The germline CDR1 and CDR2 sequences are SGHRS and YFSETQ. The length of the CDR3 is 15 residues. CDR3 DNA: TGCGCCAGCAGCAGGGACAGGTCCTCTGGAAACACCATATATTTT. The encoded protein is CASSRDRSSGNTIYF.

The DNA of the CDR3 is TGTGCCAGCAGCCAAGATCTTGGGGATGGCTACACCTTC. Protein product: CASSQDLGDGYTF. The rearrangement joins TRBV3-1 (or the pseudogene TRBV3-2) to TRBJ1-2; unclear D gene. There are 13 residues in the CDR3. Germline lookup yields CDR1 LGHDT and CDR2 YNNKEL (reference sequence). V was cut by 0 bases and J by 6 bases, with 8 bases left in between.

This clone was observed a single time. This chain uses TRBV6-6 with TRBJ1-2; D remains ambiguous. The CDR3 runs to 15 residues. Per the germline V gene, CDR1 is MNHNY and CDR2 is SVGAGI (reference sequence). Trimming left V 4 bases short and J 8 bases short, with 20 bases between. The CDR3 is CASSSGFQSREGYTF. The CDR3 nucleotides are TGTGCCAGCAGTTCGGGATTCCAAAGCCGTGAAGGCTACACCTTC.

The chain combines TRBV11-2 with TRBJ2-7; no definite D call. With 4 bases removed from V and 2 bases from J, the gap between germline ends came to 3 bases. Germline values: CDR1 SGHAT, CDR2 FQNNGV. CDR3 length: 11 residues. The CDR3 coding sequence is TGTGCCAGCAGCTCGGCCTACGAGCAGTACTTC. It specifies CASSSAYEQYF.

The chain uses TRBV24-1 and TRBJ2-3; 8 positions match TRBD2. The trim removed 0 bases at V and 6 bases at J, leaving 4 bases unmatched. CDR1 and CDR2 (germline): KGHDR, SFDVKD. The CDR3 consists of 15 residues. The CDR3 coding sequence is TGTGCCACCAGTGATTTGACGGGAGGGGAGGATACGCAGTATTTT. This encodes CATSDLTGGEDTQYF.

The CDR3 sequence is CASIQGSTEAFF. DNA of the CDR3: TGTGCCAGTATCCAGGGATCGACTGAAGCTTTCTTT. The J gene is TRBJ1-1, the V gene TRBV19; weak D call: TRBD1 (5 bases). There are 12 residues in the CDR3. Germline V CDR1 and CDR2: LNHDA, SQIVND (reference sequence). Trimming removed 7 bases at V and 5 bases at J, with 11 bases between.

The rearrangement links TRBV7-9 to TRBJ1-1; no reliable D call. CDR1 SEHNR and CDR2 FQNEAQ come from the germline V gene (reference sequence). Deletions cut 5 bases from V and 2 bases from J, with 6 bases between. This CDR3 region has 12 residues. The CDR3 spells CASSQINTEAFF. The CDR3 bases are TGTGCCAGCAGCCAGATAAACACTGAAGCTTTCTTT.

In this sample, this clone turned up once. The V and J genes are TRBV7-9 and TRBJ1-1, with TRBD1 identical over 7 bases. Per the germline V gene, CDR1 is SEHNR and CDR2 is FQNEAQ (reference sequence). The CDR3 runs to 14 residues. Losses at the gene ends were 6 bases for V and 5 bases for J; bases not matched to a gene: 9. The CDR3 region is CASSSIQGRTEAFF. In DNA, the CDR3 is TGTGCCAGCAGTTCCATACAGGGGAGGACTGAAGCTTTCTTT.

The chain uses TRBV27 and TRBJ1-2, with TRBD1 as a possible D gene (5 bases). The germline V gene encodes CDR1 MNHEY and CDR2 SMNVEV (reference sequence). CDR3 length: 15 residues. V was cut by 0 bases and J by 5 bases, with 13 bases left in between. CDR3 nucleotides: TGTGCCAGCAGTTTATCGGCAGGGTTGGGTTATGGCTACACCTTC. Translating gives CASSLSAGLGYGYTF.

This chain joins TRBV11-2 and TRBJ2-6, with TRBD1 as a possible D gene (6 bases). The germline CDR1 and CDR2 sequences are SGHAT and FQNNGV. The CDR3 has 16 amino acids. V shed 7 bases and J shed 1 base, with 14 bases lying between them. The CDR3 is CASKPGTLSGANVLTF. CDR3 bases: TGTGCCAGCAAACCCGGGACACTTTCTGGGGCCAACGTCCTGACTTTC.

The chain is built from TRBV6-1 and TRBJ1-2; D unclear. The CDR3 extends over 13 amino acids. The germline V gene encodes CDR1 MNHNS and CDR2 SASEGT. V was trimmed by 1 base and J by 8 bases, leaving 11 bases between them. Written as DNA, the CDR3 is TGTGCCAGCAGTGAAGACGGGGAGCGAGGCTACACCTTC. This translates into CASSEDGERGYTF.

The V gene is TRBV11-2, the J gene TRBJ1-1; maybe TRBD1 (5 bases). Trimming stripped 1 base from V and 0 bases from J, with 15 bases between. This CDR3 is built from 17 residues. Germline CDR1 and CDR2: SGHAT and FQNNGV. This CDR3 is CASSLVPRGRMNTEAFF. The CDR3 DNA is TGTGCCAGCAGCTTAGTGCCTCGGGGCCGCATGAACACTGAAGCTTTCTTT. The entire variable domain, with the rest obtained from reference TRBV11-2 and TRBJ1-1, is as follows: EAGVAQSPRYKIIEKRQSVAFWCNPISGHATLYWYQQILGQGPKLLIQFQNNGVVDDSQLPKDRFSAERLKGVDSTLKIQPAKLEDSAVYLCASSLVPRGRMNTEAFFGQGTRLTVV.

The chain links TRBV3-1 (or the pseudogene TRBV3-2) to TRBJ2-7; TRBD2 aligns across 11 bases. The ends lost 3 bases at V and 3 bases at J; junction bases unmatched: 4. Germline lookup yields CDR1 LGHDT and CDR2 YNNKEL (reference sequence). This CDR3 is built from 15 residues. The CDR3, as DNA: TGTGCCAGCAGCCATACCGGGACTAGCGGCTACGAGCAGTACTTC. This translates into CASSHTGTSGYEQYF.

This clone occurred once. This chain uses TRBV25-1 with TRBJ2-5, with D perhaps matching TRBD1 (5 bases). Germline CDR1 reads MGHDK; CDR2 reads SYGVNS. V lost 6 bases to trimming and J lost 5 bases, with 13 bases between them. The CDR3 contains 13 residues. CDR3 amino acids: CASSSRVHETQYF. The CDR3 bases are TGTGCCAGCAGCAGCAGGGTCCACGAGACCCAGTACTTC.

The V and J genes are TRBV5-4 and TRBJ2-6; possibly TRBD2 for D (5 bases). The ends were cut back, 3 bases at V and 1 base at J, with 14 bases in the middle. Germline V gene lookup returns CDR1 SGHNT and CDR2 YYREEE (reference sequence). The CDR3 consists of 17 residues. CDR3 amino acids: CASSSLATASGANVLTF. In DNA form, the CDR3 reads TGTGCCAGCAGCTCCTTAGCGACTGCTTCTGGGGCCAACGTCCTGACTTTC.

The chain links TRBV5-1 to TRBJ1-3; 9 bases match TRBD1. Germline CDR1 reads SGHRS; CDR2 reads YFSETQ. V dropped 0 bases and J dropped 4; count of bases not matched to a gene: 2. This CDR3 contains 15 residues. DNA of the CDR3: TGCGCCAGCAGCTTGGACAGGGGGCCCGGAAACACCATATATTTT. Translated, it gives CASSLDRGPGNTIYF.

The chain employs TRBV6-1 and TRBJ1-6; no definite D call. V was shortened by 3 bases and J by 0 bases, with 9 bases between the two germline ends. The CDR3 contains 16 residues. Germline values: CDR1 MNHNS, CDR2 SASEGT. The CDR3 loop is CASSDFSSSYNSPLHF. The CDR3 DNA reads as TGTGCCAGCAGTGATTTTTCCAGCTCCTATAATTCACCCCTCCACTTT.

This clone occurred a few times. The genes are TRBV4-1 and TRBJ1-3, with 10 nucleotides matching TRBD1. Germline CDR1 and CDR2: MGHRA and YSYEKL. V was pared by 1 base and J by 4 bases, with 10 bases of the junction left unmatched. This CDR3 comprises 18 residues. The CDR3 nucleotides read TGCGCCAGCAGCCAAGGTAGCGGGACAGGGGCCGCCGGAAACACCATATATTTT. Protein sequence: CASSQGSGTGAAGNTIYF.

This clone was found once. The chain has TRBV3-1 (or the pseudogene TRBV3-2) and TRBJ2-7, with D hard to call. V shed 0 bases and J shed 3 bases, with 3 bases lying between them. Germline loops: CDR1 LGHDT, CDR2 YNNKEL (reference sequence). This CDR3 comprises 12 residues. DNA for the CDR3: TGTGCCAGCAGCCAAGATCTCTACGAGCAGTACTTC. Translating it yields CASSQDLYEQYF.

There are a few counts of this clone. This chain joins TRBV12-3 or TRBV12-4 and TRBJ1-1; D not certain. V was trimmed by 3 bases and J by 7 bases, leaving 9 bases between them. CDR3 length equals 12 residues. The CDR3 DNA reads as TGTGCCAGCAGTTTTGGGGTGGGTGAAGCTTTCTTT. It translates to CASSFGVGEAFF.

V is TRBV6-5 and J is TRBJ2-1; either TRBD1 or TRBD2 may supply D (5 bases each). CDR3 length: 12 amino acids. The ends were cut back, 2 bases at V and 7 bases at J, with 6 bases in the middle. Germline CDR1 MNHEY, CDR2 SVGAGI. CDR3 residues: CASSYGTNEQFF. The CDR3 DNA sequence: TGTGCCAGCAGTTACGGGACGAATGAGCAGTTCTTC.

The chain combines TRBV6-2 or TRBV6-3 with TRBJ1-2, with D unclear. The germline CDR1 and CDR2 sequences are MNHEY and SVGEGT. This CDR3 spans 13 amino acids. V was trimmed by 2 bases and J by 4 bases, leaving 8 bases between them. This CDR3 is CASSYLVLYGYTF. CDR3 nucleotide sequence: TGTGCCAGCAGTTACCTGGTTCTCTATGGCTACACCTTC.

The chain employs TRBV30 and TRBJ2-1; D remains ambiguous. The ends were cut back, 2 bases at V and 6 bases at J, with 5 bases in the middle. The germline CDR1 and CDR2 sequences are GTSNPN and SVGIG (reference sequence). This CDR3 has 11 residues. The CDR3 DNA reads as TGTGCCTGGAGTCTCGTCAATGAGCAGTTCTTC. It translates to CAWSLVNEQFF.

This clone was recorded only once. This chain links TRBV2 with TRBJ2-2, with D uncertain. The germline V and J ends were trimmed by 6 bases and 6 bases, with 14 bases remaining between them. Germline values: CDR1 SNHLY, CDR2 FYNNEI. The CDR3 is made up of 14 amino acids. The CDR3 coding sequence is TGTGCCAGCAGAGTCTTGGCAACCGCCGGGGAGCTGTTTTTT. Translating gives CASRVLATAGELFF. Full variable domain (outside the CDR3, taken from reference TRBV2 and TRBJ2-2): EPEVTQTPSHQVTQMGQEVILRCVPISNHLYFYWYRQILGQKVEFLVSFYNNEISEKSEIFDDQFSVERPDGSNFTLKIRSTKLEDSAMYFCASRVLATAGELFFGEGSRLTVL.

V is TRBV7-3 and J is TRBJ1-1, with D uncertain. V was cut by 5 bases and J by 10 bases, with 20 bases left in between. The CDR3 has 14 residues. Germline V gene lookup returns CDR1 SGHTA and CDR2 FQGTGA. CDR3 in DNA: TGTGCCAGCAGCCTAAATGCTGACACCCGCGGAGCTTTCTTT. Encoded protein: CASSLNADTRGAFF. The full variable domain, with the rest looked up from reference TRBV7-3 and TRBJ1-1, is GAGVSQTPSNKVTEKGKYVELRCDPISGHTALYWYRQSLGQGPEFLIYFQGTGAADDSGLPNDRFFAVRPEGSVSTLKIQRTERGDSAVYLCASSLNADTRGAFFGQGTRLTVV.

The rearrangement uses TRBV10-3 and TRBJ1-4, with a tentative D call TRBD1 (6 bases). The CDR3 is made up of 15 amino acids. Trimming shortened V by 1 base and J by 5 bases, and 11 bases separated the two germline ends. Germline V gene sequence: CDR1 ENHRY, CDR2 SYGVKD. DNA of the CDR3: TGTGCCATCAGTGAGTTCAGGGGCACGAATGAAAAACTGTTTTTT. It translates to CAISEFRGTNEKLFF.

The V and J genes are TRBV5-1 and TRBJ1-1; D remains unclear. The length of the CDR3 is 14 residues. Deletions cut 3 bases from V and 2 bases from J, with 11 bases between. Germline V gene sequence: CDR1 SGHRS, CDR2 YFSETQ. Written as DNA, the CDR3 is TGCGCCAGCAGCTCAGTCGACACTAACACTGAAGCTTTCTTT. It codes for CASSSVDTNTEAFF.

The V call is TRBV11-1, the J call TRBJ2-7; a weak D match, TRBD1 (6 bases). The CDR3 is 14 residues long. Germline-derived CDR1 and CDR2 are SGHAT and FQDESV (reference sequence). Trimming took 5 bases from V and 6 from J, leaving 17 bases between them. The chain's CDR3 is CASSPRQAPGEQYF. The CDR3 bases are TGTGCCAGCAGCCCAAGACAGGCCCCTGGCGAGCAGTACTTC.